The 32 T cell receptor beta chains presented below share a single source sample, sequenced in a study of shared clonotypes between healthy human individuals. TCRdb's copy holds only in-frame clones and misses some; the assay was immunoSEQ multiplex PCR. The repertoire consists of hundreds of thousands of clones, with 74% occurring once and the leading ten covering roughly 1.7%. What was sequenced was memory CD4+ T cells sorted from blood. Subset defined: CD45RA-negative fraction. The receptors were sampled from a woman in her twenties or thirties in good health.

Only a few counts were recorded for this clone. The gene calls are TRBV19 and TRBJ2-3; D ambiguous. Germline CDR1 and CDR2: LNHDA and SQIVND (reference sequence). V was pared by 6 bases and J by 7 bases, with 8 bases between. The CDR3 totals 11 residues. In DNA, the CDR3 is TGTGCCAGTAGCCCGGGCCATACGCAGTATTTT. Amino acids: CASSPGHTQYF.

This chain joins TRBV25-1 and TRBJ2-5, with 8 bases identical to TRBD2. This CDR3 is 16 amino acids long. Looked up from germline, CDR1 is MGHDK and CDR2 is SYGVNS. Trimming removed 7 bases from V and 2 bases from J; junction bases left unmatched: 12. This chain's CDR3 is CASTAGGGQPQETQYF. The CDR3 DNA sequence: TGTGCCAGCACCGCGGGGGGTGGACAGCCGCAAGAGACCCAGTACTTC.

This chain links TRBV19 with TRBJ1-5, with D hard to call. The length of the CDR3 is 13 residues. Germline-derived CDR1 and CDR2 are LNHDA and SQIVND (reference sequence). The ends were cut back, 5 bases at V and 3 bases at J, with 8 bases in the middle. The CDR3 loop reads CASSAGDNQPQHF. The CDR3 DNA follows: TGTGCCAGTAGTGCCGGAGACAATCAGCCCCAGCATTTT.

The J gene is TRBJ2-7, the V gene TRBV27; maybe TRBD2 (6 bases). Germline CDR1 is MNHEY and CDR2 is SMNVEV (reference sequence). Trimming removed 4 bases from V and 0 bases from J, with 13 bases in between. The CDR3 sequence is 15 residues long. This CDR3 is CASSWGVGDSYEQYF. In DNA form, the CDR3 reads TGTGCCAGCAGTTGGGGGGTGGGCGACTCCTACGAGCAGTACTTC.

The chain joins TRBV5-5 to TRBJ1-5; 10 bases match TRBD1. The CDR3 is 15 residues long. Per germline, CDR1 SGHKS and CDR2 YYEKEE (reference sequence). J was trimmed by 7 bases and V by 4 bases; bases with no gene match: 8. The CDR3 spells CASSLGTGVGQPQHF. CDR3 sequence (DNA): TGTGCCAGCAGCCTGGGGACAGGGGTTGGCCAGCCCCAGCATTTT.

This rearrangement joins TRBV10-3 to TRBJ1-1; tentative D call: TRBD1 (5 bases). CDR3 length: 14 residues. Trimming removed 0 bases from V and 10 bases from J, with 15 bases in between. In germline, CDR1 is ENHRY, CDR2 SYGVKD. CDR3 sequence (DNA): TGTGCCATCAGTGAGTCGACTCGGGCGGGGGTAGCTTTCTTT. Protein sequence: CAISESTRAGVAFF.

V is TRBV7-9 and J is TRBJ2-7; TRBD1 aligns across 8 bases. Germline CDR1 SEHNR, CDR2 FQNEAQ (reference sequence). This CDR3 is built from 14 residues. V was pared by 3 bases and J by 4 bases, with 5 bases of the junction left unmatched. CDR3 nucleotide sequence: TGTGCCAGCAGCTTGAGTGGACAGGGTTACGAGCAGTACTTC. This encodes CASSLSGQGYEQYF.

This clone occurred once. This rearrangement joins TRBV29-1 to TRBJ2-3, with 12 bases aligning to TRBD2. The V and J ends lost 6 bases and 2 bases, in that order; junction bases with no gene match: 12. The CDR3 extends over 17 amino acids. CDR1 SQVTM and CDR2 ANQGSEA come from the germline V gene. The CDR3 bases are TGCAGCGTCGAGACTAGCGGGAGAGACGAATTCACAGATACGCAGTATTTT. As protein: CSVETSGRDEFTDTQYF.

For the CDR3, the DNA is TGCAGCGCAGCAAAGGGGGCCGTGAACACTGAAGCTTTCTTT. Encoded protein: CSAAKGAVNTEAFF. The chain carries TRBV29-1 and TRBJ1-1, with TRBD1 identical over 7 bases. There are 14 residues in the CDR3. V lost 7 bases and J lost 0; bases outside the gene matches: 8. Germline CDR1 and CDR2: SQVTM and ANQGSEA. Full variable domain (missing parts from reference TRBV29-1 and TRBJ1-1): SAVISQKPSRDICQRGTSLTIQCQVDSQVTMMFWYRQQPGQSLTLIATANQGSEATYESGFVIDKFPISRPNLTFSTLTVSNMSPEDSSIYLCSAAKGAVNTEAFFGQGTRLTVV.

This clone came up once. The rearrangement links TRBV28 to TRBJ1-3; D may be TRBD1 (5 bases). V lost 5 bases to trimming and J lost 6 bases, with 14 bases between them. Germline V gene sequence: CDR1 MDHEN, CDR2 SYDVKM. The CDR3 consists of 14 residues. For the CDR3, the DNA is TGTGCCAGCAGTCCGGGACCGTTGGTAAACACCATATATTTT. Amino acids: CASSPGPLVNTIYF.

This clone was observed a handful of times. Other nucleotide sequences from this sample produce the same CDR3. This rearrangement joins TRBV10-1 to TRBJ2-7; D ambiguous. This CDR3 contains 12 residues. CDR1 and CDR2 (germline): WNHNN, SYGVQD (reference sequence). V shed 3 bases and J shed 3 bases, with 6 bases lying between them. The CDR3 DNA reads TGCGCCAGCAGTGATCGCGGCTACGAGCAGTACTTC. Translation: CASSDRGYEQYF.

This clone was recorded once. Other DNA variants within this sample encode the same CDR3. This chain links TRBV7-6 with TRBJ2-7; maybe TRBD1 (6 bases). The CDR3 covers 12 residues. V lost 5 bases and J 3 bases, leaving 8 bases between the germline ends. Germline CDR1 is SGHVS and CDR2 is FNYEAQ. The CDR3 spells CASSPTGYEQYF. DNA of the CDR3: TGTGCCAGCAGCCCGACAGGCTACGAGCAGTACTTC.

This chain links TRBV19 with TRBJ1-1, with D possibly TRBD1 on 5 matching bases. The CDR3 extends over 15 amino acids. V lost 2 bases and J lost 0, with 10 bases in between. Germline assignment: CDR1 LNHDA and CDR2 SQIVND (reference sequence). Here the CDR3 DNA reads TGTGCCAGTAGTATAAACGTGGGGGTGAACACTGAAGCTTTCTTT. Translation: CASSINVGVNTEAFF. The full variable domain, with the rest looked up from reference TRBV19 and TRBJ1-1, is DGGITQSPKYLFRKEGQNVTLSCEQNLNHDAMYWYRQDPGQGLRLIYYSQIVNDFQKGDIAEGYSVSREKKESFPLTVTSAQKNPTAFYLCASSINVGVNTEAFFGQGTRLTVV.

The J gene is TRBJ2-3, the V gene TRBV11-2; maybe TRBD1 (5 bases). V lost 5 bases and J 4 bases, leaving 16 bases between the germline ends. From germline, CDR1 is SGHAT and CDR2 FQNNGV. CDR3 length equals 15 residues. CDR3: CASSPTGSSADTQYF. CDR3 sequence (DNA): TGTGCCAGCAGCCCAACAGGCTCAAGCGCAGATACGCAGTATTTT.

This chain connects TRBV2 to TRBJ1-5; tentatively, D is TRBD1 (6 bases). V lost 7 bases and J 4 bases, leaving 17 bases between the germline ends. This CDR3 contains 15 residues. CDR1 is SNHLY, CDR2 FYNNEI, per germline. CDR3 nucleotide sequence: TGTGCCAGCACCGCCGGGACACGGCCTAATCAGCCCCAGCATTTT. Protein product: CASTAGTRPNQPQHF.

V is TRBV6-6 and J is TRBJ1-1; maybe TRBD1 (5 bases). The germline V and J ends were trimmed by 0 bases and 5 bases, with 13 bases remaining between them. CDR1 is MNHNY, CDR2 SVGAGI, per germline (reference sequence). This CDR3 contains 15 residues. This chain's CDR3 is CASSYSRGASTEAFF. DNA of the CDR3: TGTGCCAGCAGTTACTCGAGGGGCGCGTCTACTGAAGCTTTCTTT.

There are many counts of this clone. This sequence joins TRBV21-1 and TRBJ2-7; TRBD1 is the table's D call and was not checked against the DNA. TRBV21-1 is classified as a pseudogene. This CDR3 has 14 residues. The DNA of the CDR3 is TGTGCCAGCAGCAGCCCGGTGGGCACCTACGAGCAGTACTTC. Amino acids: CASSSPVGTYEQYF.

This chain links TRBV7-9 with TRBJ2-7; TRBD2 matches 10 bases. The germline gives CDR1 SEHNR, CDR2 FQNEAQ (reference sequence). This CDR3 spans 14 amino acids. V trimming: 3 bases; J trimming: 6 bases; junction bases outside the gene matches: 5. In DNA, the CDR3 is TGTGCCAGCAGCTTGCTAGCGGGAGTTCTCGAGCAGTACTTC. Translation gives CASSLLAGVLEQYF.

The V gene is TRBV5-1, the J gene TRBJ2-6; weak D call: TRBD1 (5 bases). The germline V gene has CDR1 SGHRS and CDR2 YFSETQ. V lost 4 bases and J lost 0, with 17 bases in between. CDR3 length: 18 amino acids. CDR3 nucleotide sequence: TGCGCCAGCAGCCATTTGGCTGGACACCCCTCTGGGGCCAACGTCCTGACTTTC. Residues: CASSHLAGHPSGANVLTF.

This sequence joins TRBV7-8 and TRBJ2-7; D may be TRBD1 (6 bases). Trimming took 5 bases from V and 3 from J, leaving 14 bases between them. This CDR3 is 14 amino acids long. Germline CDR1 and CDR2: SGHVS and FQNEAQ. CDR3 sequence (DNA): TGTGCCAGCAGCCCAGTCCGAGGGGGCTACGAGCAGTACTTC. Translation gives CASSPVRGGYEQYF.

The rearrangement uses TRBV11-2 and TRBJ1-1; D gene uncertain. CDR3 length: 11 amino acids. V gave up 4 bases and J gave up 9 bases, with 9 bases separating them. The germline gives CDR1 SGHAT, CDR2 FQNNGV. CDR3 sequence (DNA): TGTGCCAGCAGCTCCCTTTATCAAGCTTTCTTT. Its translation: CASSSLYQAFF.

The chain carries TRBV25-1 and TRBJ2-7, with a tentative D call TRBD2 (6 bases). V was cut by 4 bases and J by 7 bases, with 17 bases left in between. The CDR3 extends over 14 amino acids. CDR1 is MGHDK and CDR2 is SYGVNS in the germline V gene. CDR3 protein: CASSVARDFGEQYF. CDR3 nucleotides: TGTGCCAGCAGTGTAGCCCGGGACTTCGGAGAGCAGTACTTC.

A word on this clone: The sample carries other DNA sequences with the same CDR3. This chain links TRBV19 with TRBJ2-3, with TRBD2 matching over 8 bases. The CDR3 is 15 amino acids. The V segment lost 3 bases and the J segment 0 bases; nucleotides outside the gene matches: 2. Germline V CDR1 and CDR2: LNHDA, SQIVND (reference sequence). The CDR3 bases are TGTGCCAGTAGTATTAGCGGGAAGAGCACAGATACGCAGTATTTT. This gives the protein CASSISGKSTDTQYF.

This clone showed up just once. J is TRBJ2-7 and V is TRBV29-1; no reliable D call. Trimming shortened V by 7 bases and J by 6 bases, and 19 bases separated the two germline ends. The CDR3 sequence is 13 residues long. Germline V gene data show CDR1 as SQVTM and CDR2 as ANQGSEA. The CDR3 protein is CSAALDRRGEQYF. The CDR3 DNA reads TGCAGCGCCGCCCTTGACCGACGAGGCGAGCAGTACTTC.

This chain uses TRBV10-2 with TRBJ2-1; a weak D match, TRBD2 (7 bases). Per the germline V gene, CDR1 is WSHSY and CDR2 is SAAADI. This CDR3 is 18 amino acids long. V was pared by 1 base and J by 1 base, with 17 bases between. The CDR3 DNA follows: TGCGCCAGCAGTGAGTGGGGAGGGGGTTCATTTTCCTACAATGAGCAGTTCTTC. Residues: CASSEWGGGSFSYNEQFF.

Details on this clone: This may stem from a read error, because a much larger clone lies one nucleotide away. V usage is TRBV23-1 and J usage is TRBJ2-3; D remains unclear. TRBV23-1 is assigned to the ORF class and has an uncertain function. The CDR3 consists of 15 residues. Trimming cost V 6 bases and J 3 bases, with 16 bases left between them. CDR3 bases: TGCGCCAGCAGGCTCCCGGAACTACCAACAGATACGCAGTATTTT. Protein: CASRLPELPTDTQYF.

The V call is TRBV30, the J call TRBJ2-1, with D possibly TRBD2 on 6 matching bases. V lost 0 bases to trimming and J lost 5 bases, with 11 bases between them. This CDR3 has 14 residues. Per the germline V gene, CDR1 is GTSNPN and CDR2 is SVGIG (reference sequence). The CDR3 bases are TGTGCCTGGAGTGTATACCCGGGGGACAATGAGCAGTTCTTC. It is translated as CAWSVYPGDNEQFF. Full variable domain (missing parts from reference TRBV30 and TRBJ2-1): SQTIHQWPATLVQPVGSPLSLECTVEGTSNPNLYWYRQAAGRGLQLLFYSVGIGQISSEVPQNLSASRPQDRQFILSSKKLLLSDSGFYLCAWSVYPGDNEQFFGPGTRLTVL.

The chain carries TRBV4-1 and TRBJ2-3; no definite D call. Germline CDR1 reads MGHRA; CDR2 reads YSYEKL. Deletions cut 1 base from V and 0 bases from J, with 14 bases between. The CDR3 loop spans 17 amino acids. CDR3 loop: CASSQVVQDISTDTQYF. As DNA, the CDR3 is TGCGCCAGCAGCCAAGTTGTTCAGGATATTAGCACAGATACGCAGTATTTT.

This clone was counted a few times. V is TRBV19 and J is TRBJ2-4, with 8 positions matching TRBD2. The CDR3 is 16 residues long. CDR1 and CDR2 (germline): LNHDA, SQIVND (reference sequence). The V segment lost 5 bases and the J segment 6 bases; nucleotides outside the gene matches: 12. The CDR3 DNA sequence: TGTGCCAGTAGTCCCCGGGGGCGGGAGGTTTCAAACATTCAGTACTTC. This encodes CASSPRGREVSNIQYF.

A few counts support this clone. Other DNA sequences in this sample translate to the same CDR3. The chain is built from TRBV5-1 and TRBJ2-3; D not resolved. V was trimmed by 0 bases and J by 3 bases, leaving 8 bases between them. CDR3 length: 14 amino acids. Germline V gene data show CDR1 as SGHRS and CDR2 as YFSETQ. CDR3 amino acids: CASSLGRNTDTQYF. The CDR3 region has the DNA TGCGCCAGCAGCTTGGGTCGTAATACAGATACGCAGTATTTT. Combining the CDR3 with reference TRBV5-1 and TRBJ2-3 gives the whole variable domain KAGVTQTPRYLIKTRGQQVTLSCSPISGHRSVSWYQQTPGQGLQFLFEYFSETQRNKGNFPGRFSGRQFSNSRSEMNVSTLELGDSALYLCASSLGRNTDTQYFGPGTRLTVL.

V usage is TRBV5-1 and J usage is TRBJ1-1; D might be TRBD1 (5 bases). In germline, CDR1 is SGHRS, CDR2 YFSETQ. V was cut by 3 bases and J by 0 bases, with 9 bases left in between. This CDR3 is 14 amino acids long. DNA for the CDR3: TGCGCCAGCAGCTCAGGACACGTGAACACTGAAGCTTTCTTT. Residues: CASSSGHVNTEAFF.

V gene TRBV25-1 combines with J gene TRBJ2-6, with 8 bases lining up with TRBD1. The germline gives CDR1 MGHDK, CDR2 SYGVNS. J lost 3 bases, V lost 5 bases, and 3 bases had no gene match. There are 15 residues in the CDR3. The CDR3 loop is CASSPGQVGANVLTF. As DNA, the CDR3 is TGTGCCAGCAGTCCGGGACAGGTTGGGGCCAACGTCCTGACTTTC.